Presented here are 14 T cell receptor beta chains from one specimen sequenced in a study of shared clonotypes between healthy human individuals. Clones were sequenced by immunoSEQ multiplex PCR, and TCRdb holds only the in-frame ones, with some missing. The repertoire holds hundreds of thousands of clones, with around 67% as singletons. Sequenced: memory CD4+ T cells sorted from blood. Documented subset: CD45RA-negative fraction. The receptor source for this set is a woman in her twenties or thirties in good health.

The chain combines TRBV25-1 with TRBJ2-7, with a possible D match to TRBD1 (6 bases). In germline, CDR1 is MGHDK, CDR2 SYGVNS. V lost 3 bases and J lost 6, with 21 bases in between. The CDR3 loop spans 16 amino acids. The CDR3 region has the DNA TGTGCCAGCAGTGAGTCGGGTCAAGGGGGTGCGCTCGAGCAGTACTTC. Encoded protein: CASSESGQGGALEQYF.

This clone was counted only a few times. The J gene is TRBJ1-1, the V gene TRBV6-1; TRBD1 might be the D (5 bases). Germline V lookup: CDR1 MNHNS, CDR2 SASEGT. This CDR3 comprises 13 residues. With 7 bases removed from V and 1 base from J, the gap between germline ends came to 10 bases. The CDR3, as DNA: TGTGCCAGCAAGCAGGGTCAGAACACTGAAGCTTTCTTT. This encodes CASKQGQNTEAFF.

The chain combines TRBV7-9 with TRBJ2-1; D unresolved. The CDR3 is 16 amino acids. V lost 7 bases, J lost 0 bases, and 16 bases lay in between. The V gene's germline CDR1 is SEHNR and CDR2 FQNEAQ (reference sequence). The CDR3 DNA follows: TGTGCCAGCAAACCTAGGACCACAAGCTCCTACAATGAGCAGTTCTTC. Amino acid sequence: CASKPRTTSSYNEQFF. The complete variable domain, with remaining parts taken from reference TRBV7-9 and TRBJ2-1, reads DTGVSQNPRHKITKRGQNVTFRCDPISEHNRLYWYRQTLGQGPEFLTYFQNEAQLEKSRLLSDRFSAERPKGSFSTLEIQRTEQGDSAMYLCASKPRTTSSYNEQFFGPGTRLTVL.

The rearrangement uses TRBV7-2 and TRBJ2-3; no definite D call. Deletions cut 1 base from V and 5 bases from J, with 10 bases between. Germline loops: CDR1 SGHTA, CDR2 FQGNSA. CDR3 length equals 14 residues. The CDR3 loop is CASSLGLRGDTQYF. The CDR3 DNA follows: TGTGCCAGCAGCTTAGGGCTCCGCGGAGATACGCAGTATTTT.

This clone was recorded a few times. The chain uses TRBV7-3 and TRBJ2-1; D is uncertain. There are 14 residues in the CDR3. From germline, CDR1 is SGHTA and CDR2 FQGTGA. V dropped 5 bases and J dropped 10 bases, with 18 bases sitting between them. The CDR3 sequence: CASSGPGPPYEQFF. CDR3 bases: TGTGCCAGCAGCGGACCGGGCCCCCCGTACGAGCAGTTCTTC. Filled out from reference TRBV7-3 and TRBJ2-1, the complete variable domain reads GAGVSQTPSNKVTEKGKYVELRCDPISGHTALYWYRQSLGQGPEFLIYFQGTGAADDSGLPNDRFFAVRPEGSVSTLKIQRTERGDSAVYLCASSGPGPPYEQFFGPGTRLTVL.

To note about this clone: The germline gene is not matched at one end of the junction; a read error may be the cause. The chain links TRBV7-6 to TRBJ2-7; 10 bases fit TRBD2. Germline CDR1 SGHVS, CDR2 FNYEAQ. The CDR3 is 15 amino acids. The CDR3 protein is CASSLASGGAAEQHF. The CDR3 coding sequence is TGTGCCAGCAGCTTAGCGAGCGGGGGGGCTGCCGAGCAGCACTTC.

Worth noting for this clone: This CDR3 is also generated by other DNA sequences in the sample. The chain couples TRBV7-3 to TRBJ2-7, with D possibly being TRBD1 (6 bases). Per germline, CDR1 SGHTA and CDR2 FQGTGA. CDR3 length: 13 residues. The V end lost 4 bases, the J end lost 0 bases, and 7 bases lay between the germline ends. The CDR3 region has the DNA TGTGCCAGCAGCTCGGACAGCTCCTACGAGCAGTACTTC. As protein: CASSSDSSYEQYF.

This clone has more than one count but fewer than ten. The chain carries TRBV2 and TRBJ1-4; D gene uncertain. The CDR3 sequence is 15 residues long. The V end lost 2 bases, the J end lost 8 bases, and 15 bases lay between the germline ends. Germline values: CDR1 SNHLY, CDR2 FYNNEI. CDR3 nucleotide sequence: TGTGCCAGCAGTGAAATAGGAGGACTCGGGGAAAAACTGTTTTTT. Its translation: CASSEIGGLGEKLFF. The full variable domain, rest sourced from reference TRBV2 and TRBJ1-4, is EPEVTQTPSHQVTQMGQEVILRCVPISNHLYFYWYRQILGQKVEFLVSFYNNEISEKSEIFDDQFSVERPDGSNFTLKIRSTKLEDSAMYFCASSEIGGLGEKLFFGSGTQLSVL.

The chain links TRBV25-1 to TRBJ2-2, with a possible D match to TRBD2 (6 bases). Germline V gene lookup returns CDR1 MGHDK and CDR2 SYGVNS. This CDR3 is built from 13 residues. V lost 6 bases and J lost 4, with 9 bases in between. The chain's CDR3 is CASRGTGTGELFF. CDR3 nucleotides: TGTGCCAGCAGGGGGACTGGCACCGGGGAGCTGTTTTTT. Using reference TRBV25-1 and TRBJ2-2 for the parts outside the CDR3, the full variable domain is EADIYQTPRYLVIGTGKKITLECSQTMGHDKMYWYQQDPGMELHLIHYSYGVNSTEKGDLSSESTVSRIRTEHFPLTLESARPSHTSQYLCASRGTGTGELFFGEGSRLTVL.

The chain is built from TRBV23-1 and TRBJ2-5; possible D gene TRBD2, 5 bases. TRBV23-1 is labeled an ORF, and its function is uncertain. Trimming left V 6 bases short and J 1 base short, with 9 bases between. This CDR3 is 13 amino acids long. The CDR3 sequence is CASRCGPQETQYF. In nucleotides, the CDR3 is TGCGCCAGCAGATGCGGGCCCCAAGAGACCCAGTACTTC.

The chain links TRBV6-1 to TRBJ2-1, with a possible D match to TRBD1 (5 bases). The CDR3 has 15 residues. Germline loops: CDR1 MNHNS, CDR2 SASEGT. The V end was cut by 2 bases, the J end by 3 bases, with 11 bases between. The CDR3 sequence is CASSEFGAVYNEQFF. CDR3 in DNA: TGTGCCAGCAGTGAATTTGGGGCAGTCTACAATGAGCAGTTCTTC.

Notes on this clone: Distinct nucleotide sequences in the sample also encode this CDR3. V usage is TRBV5-4 and J usage is TRBJ2-7; 10 bases align to TRBD2. Unmatched junction bases numbered 6, after V lost 3 bases and J lost 0 bases. The germline V gene encodes CDR1 SGHNT and CDR2 YYREEE (reference sequence). The CDR3 runs 16 residues. CDR3 DNA: TGTGCCAGCAGCTACGGACTAGCGGATAACTCCTACGAGCAGTACTTC. This codes for CASSYGLADNSYEQYF.

This chain uses TRBV6-8 with TRBJ1-5; TRBD1 aligns across 12 bases. The CDR3 sequence is 15 residues long. The ends lost 0 bases at V and 7 bases at J; junction bases unmatched: 1. The germline V gene encodes CDR1 MNHGY and CDR2 SAAAGT. This CDR3 is CASSYSGTGGQPQHF. The DNA for the CDR3 is TGTGCCAGCAGTTACTCAGGGACAGGGGGCCAGCCCCAGCATTTT.

V is TRBV5-1 and J is TRBJ2-2; 10 bases map to TRBD2. This CDR3 region has 19 residues. Per the germline V gene, CDR1 is SGHRS and CDR2 is YFSETQ. With V trimmed by 3 bases and J by 0 bases, 11 bases remained unmatched. The CDR3 sequence is CASSSQPAGLAANTGELFF. Written as DNA, the CDR3 is TGCGCCAGCAGCTCCCAACCAGCAGGACTAGCGGCGAACACCGGGGAGCTGTTTTTT.